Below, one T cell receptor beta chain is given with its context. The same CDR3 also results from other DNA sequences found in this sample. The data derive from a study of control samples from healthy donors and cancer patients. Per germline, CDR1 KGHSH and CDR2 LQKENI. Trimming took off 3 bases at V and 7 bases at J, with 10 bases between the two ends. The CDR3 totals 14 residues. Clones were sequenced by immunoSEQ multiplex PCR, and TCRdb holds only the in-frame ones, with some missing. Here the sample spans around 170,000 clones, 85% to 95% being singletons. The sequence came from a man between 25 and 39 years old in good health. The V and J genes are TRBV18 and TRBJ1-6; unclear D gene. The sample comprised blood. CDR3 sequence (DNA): TGTGCCAGCTCACCGGGCAGAGACAATTCACCCCTCCACTTT. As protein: CASSPGRDNSPLHF.